This T cell receptor beta chain appears in the sequencing data of a study of immune characterization of retroperitoneal liposarcoma. TCRdb re-called the PCR reads through MiXCR, storing one row per CDR3 protein. Altogether 2,500 to 3,000 distinct CDR3 sequences are present, 40% to 50% being singletons, with the ten largest covering about half. The CDR3 length is 13 residues. V lost 1 base and J 4 bases, leaving 4 bases between the germline ends. The chain combines TRBV12-3 or TRBV12-4 with TRBJ1-4; D not certain. The sequenced sample consisted of tumor tissue. This receptor was obtained from a male donor with retroperitoneal liposarcoma. The DNA of the CDR3 is TGTGCCAGCAGTTTAGAGGGTAATGAAAAACTGTTTTTT. Translated, it gives CASSLEGNEKLFF.